What follows describes a single TCR beta chain. The data originate from a study of T-cell reconstitution after alpha-beta-depleted transplantation in children. The CDR3 consists of 14 residues. J was trimmed by 5 bases and V by 8 bases; bases with no gene match: 7. In germline, CDR1 is ENHRY, CDR2 SYGVKD. The TCRbeta library was prepared with unique molecular identifiers. MiXCR was run by TCRdb on the PCR reads, yielding one entry per CDR3 protein. The sample includes some 600,000 distinct CDR3 sequences, 16% of them seen just once. This specimen consisted of PBMCs from the stem cell graft donor, obtained from the stem cell graft. This chain connects TRBV10-3 to TRBJ2-5; 11 nucleotides match TRBD2. This TCR came from a human donor who donated a stem cell graft to a child with acute myeloid leukemia. The CDR3 sequence: CAIGLAGVGETQYF. CDR3 DNA sequence: TGTGCCATCGGACTAGCGGGCGTTGGGGAGACCCAGTACTTC.